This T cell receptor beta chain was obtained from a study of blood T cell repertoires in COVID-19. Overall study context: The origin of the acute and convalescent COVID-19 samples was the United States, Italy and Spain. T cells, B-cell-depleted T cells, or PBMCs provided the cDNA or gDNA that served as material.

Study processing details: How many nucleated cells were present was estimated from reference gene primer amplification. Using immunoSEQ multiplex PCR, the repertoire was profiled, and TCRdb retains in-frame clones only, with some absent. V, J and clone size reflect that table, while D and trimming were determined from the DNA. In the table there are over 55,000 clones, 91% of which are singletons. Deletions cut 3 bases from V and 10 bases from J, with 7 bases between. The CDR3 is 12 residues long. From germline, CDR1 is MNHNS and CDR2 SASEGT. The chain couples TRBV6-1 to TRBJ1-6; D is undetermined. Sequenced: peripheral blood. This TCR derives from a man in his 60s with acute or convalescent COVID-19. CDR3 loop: CASSDAESPLHF. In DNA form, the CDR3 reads TGTGCCAGCAGTGATGCAGAATCACCCCTCCACTTT.